The rows below give T cell receptor beta chains drawn from one sample of a study of T cells in Graves' hyperthyroidism and ophthalmopathy. One entry per CDR3 protein, called by TCRdb with MiXCR from the multiplex PCR reads. Of roughly 500,000 distinct CDR3 sequences listed, more than 15% were seen once; the top ten hold about 29%. Source material: blood. Source of these receptors: a woman in her twenties or thirties with Graves' ophthalmopathy. Both conserved end residues are trimmed from each CDR3.

J gene: TRBJ1-5; V gene: TRBV2; CDR3 protein: ASSDEIYQPQH
J gene: TRBJ2-1; V gene: TRBV12-3/TRBV12-4; CDR3 protein: ATRAGDYNEQF
J gene: TRBJ2-3; V gene: TRBV28; CDR3 protein: ASSFNPGLAGGPRYTQY
J gene: TRBJ2-7; V gene: TRBV20-1; CDR3 protein: SARVLADSSYEQY
J gene: TRBJ2-7; V gene: TRBV28; CDR3 protein: ASSPGDSSYGQY
J gene: TRBJ2-5; V gene: TRBV6-1; CDR3 protein: ASSGRSLATEAQY
J gene: TRBJ2-7; V gene: TRBV6-2/TRBV6-3; CDR3 protein: ASSVRGFQREQY
J gene: TRBJ2-7; V gene: TRBV20-1; CDR3 protein: SASHAGSYEQY
J gene: TRBJ2-1; V gene: TRBV28; CDR3 protein: ASSITGTKATTAQF
J gene: TRBJ2-3; V gene: TRBV9; CDR3 protein: ASSVEGRADTQY
J gene: TRBJ2-5; V gene: TRBV24-1; CDR3 protein: ATSDLGTSGRAVQETQY
J gene: TRBJ2-7; V gene: TRBV13; CDR3 protein: ASSLRGRVGEQY
J gene: TRBJ2-7; V gene: TRBV20-1; CDR3 protein: SASRADEGWGQY
J gene: TRBJ1-5; V gene: TRBV6-2/TRBV6-3; CDR3 protein: ASSDLGGQGNNQPQH
J gene: TRBJ2-7; V gene: TRBV6-1; CDR3 protein: ASNQIGGPQTHEQY
J gene: TRBJ1-6; V gene: TRBV28; CDR3 protein: ASSLGVSLH
J gene: TRBJ2-1; V gene: TRBV6-1; CDR3 protein: ASSPGRGDLEQF
J gene: TRBJ2-3; V gene: TRBV6-1; CDR3 protein: ASKDSELTDTQY
J gene: TRBJ1-4; V gene: TRBV7-9; CDR3 protein: ASSLEGTWDEKLF
J gene: TRBJ2-7; V gene: TRBV10-3; CDR3 protein: AISGPDWGDEQY
J gene: TRBJ2-3; V gene: TRBV9; CDR3 protein: ASSPPGEPDTQY
J gene: TRBJ2-1; V gene: TRBV20-1; CDR3 protein: SALPIKAGLLGTYNEQF
J gene: TRBJ1-5; V gene: TRBV5-1; CDR3 protein: ASSLVPAADQPQH
J gene: TRBJ1-1; V gene: TRBV20-1; CDR3 protein: SARDYWHANTEAF
J gene: TRBJ2-1; V gene: TRBV15; CDR3 protein: ATSRGGGSGYNEQF
J gene: TRBJ2-1; V gene: TRBV20-1; CDR3 protein: SASPLAGRLYNEQF
J gene: TRBJ2-5; V gene: TRBV30; CDR3 protein: AWSGGQRQETQY
J gene: TRBJ1-5; V gene: TRBV20-1; CDR3 protein: SAQGGWLQPQH
J gene: TRBJ1-2; V gene: TRBV10-3; CDR3 protein: AIRGSVLLDPYGYT
J gene: TRBJ2-3; V gene: TRBV29-1; CDR3 protein: SVVRRRGGTDMQY
J gene: TRBJ2-5; V gene: TRBV5-1; CDR3 protein: ASSFTSGSEY
J gene: TRBJ1-2; V gene: TRBV7-9; CDR3 protein: ASSLTGTAAVGYT
J gene: TRBJ2-3; V gene: TRBV27; CDR3 protein: ASSSPSAGVTDTQY
J gene: .; V gene: TRBV5-5; CDR3 protein: ASSFQTTLSSYNEQY
J gene: TRBJ2-2; V gene: TRBV28; CDR3 protein: ASSFLTSGRGAIGELF
J gene: TRBJ2-1; V gene: TRBV7-8; CDR3 protein: ASSFGTSGGSHHNEQF
J gene: TRBJ1-4; V gene: TRBV20-1; CDR3 protein: SASAPLGAGEKLF
J gene: TRBJ2-5; V gene: TRBV7-2; CDR3 protein: ASSLTAGGWETQY
J gene: TRBJ2-7; V gene: TRBV10-1; CDR3 protein: ASSQLAGPYEQY
J gene: TRBJ1-5; V gene: TRBV7-3; CDR3 protein: ASSPGPLQPQH
J gene: TRBJ1-4; V gene: TRBV4-3; CDR3 protein: ASSQDARGQEKLF
J gene: TRBJ1-6; V gene: TRBV27; CDR3 protein: ASTGGRAYNSPLH
J gene: TRBJ2-1; V gene: TRBV20-1; CDR3 protein: SAPGRGSNEQF
J gene: TRBJ1-5; V gene: TRBV6-1; CDR3 protein: ARNRQGGNQPQH
J gene: TRBJ1-1; V gene: TRBV29-1; CDR3 protein: SVEEGGAAEAF
J gene: TRBJ1-2; V gene: TRBV11-1; CDR3 protein: ASSRTGTVNYGYT
J gene: TRBJ2-1; V gene: TRBV7-2; CDR3 protein: ASSVLGEQF
J gene: TRBJ2-5; V gene: TRBV20-1; CDR3 protein: SARDRIGLAEETQY
J gene: TRBJ2-1; V gene: TRBV12-3/TRBV12-4; CDR3 protein: ASSLRGGDEQF
J gene: TRBJ1-1; V gene: TRBV6-2/TRBV6-3; CDR3 protein: ASSYDSRTLKPEAF
J gene: TRBJ2-5; V gene: TRBV20-1; CDR3 protein: SANSPTGLQETQY
J gene: TRBJ1-1; V gene: TRBV6-2/TRBV6-3; CDR3 protein: ASSSGTGRTLLGGPLEAF
J gene: TRBJ2-2; V gene: TRBV3-1; CDR3 protein: ASSQFSGQGPGELF
J gene: TRBJ1-5; V gene: TRBV7-2; CDR3 protein: ASSLEGLVRGQPQH
J gene: TRBJ2-7; V gene: TRBV6-1; CDR3 protein: ASSPLGTVYEQY
J gene: TRBJ2-7; V gene: TRBV7-8; CDR3 protein: ASSFKRSYEQY
J gene: TRBJ1-5; V gene: TRBV30; CDR3 protein: AWTTGGNQPQH
J gene: TRBJ2-3; V gene: TRBV2; CDR3 protein: ASSEGSGRAPDTQY
J gene: TRBJ2-1; V gene: TRBV28; CDR3 protein: ASSMLAGAVEQF
J gene: TRBJ2-7; V gene: TRBV11-2; CDR3 protein: ASSPNSGESSYEQY